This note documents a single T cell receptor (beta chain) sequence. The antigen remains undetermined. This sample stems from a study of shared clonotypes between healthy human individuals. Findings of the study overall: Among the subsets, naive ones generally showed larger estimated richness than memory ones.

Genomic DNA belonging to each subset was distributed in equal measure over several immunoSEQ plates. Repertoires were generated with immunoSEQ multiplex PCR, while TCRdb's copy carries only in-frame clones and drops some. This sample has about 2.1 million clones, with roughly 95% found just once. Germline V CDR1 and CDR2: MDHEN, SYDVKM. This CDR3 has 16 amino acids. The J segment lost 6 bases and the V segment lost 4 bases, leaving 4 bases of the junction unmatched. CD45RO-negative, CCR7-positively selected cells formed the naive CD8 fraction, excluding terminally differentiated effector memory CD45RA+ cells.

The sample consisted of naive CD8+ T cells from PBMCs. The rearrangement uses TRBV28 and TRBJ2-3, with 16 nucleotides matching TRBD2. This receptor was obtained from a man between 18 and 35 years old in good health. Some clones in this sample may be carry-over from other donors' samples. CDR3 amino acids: CASSSGLAGGRDTQYF. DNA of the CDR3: TGTGCCAGCAGTTCGGGACTAGCGGGAGGGCGGGATACGCAGTATTTT.